A selection of T cell receptor beta chains follows, all from one sample in a study of regulatory T cells in long-lasting Graves disease. TCRdb reprocessed the multiplex PCR reads with MiXCR, giving one entry per CDR3 protein. The repertoire holds approximately 400,000 distinct CDR3 sequences, with about a quarter as singletons. The source was peripheral blood mononuclear cells (PBMCs), collected when the disease was refractory, from a patient treated with antithyroid drugs. These receptors were obtained from a female donor with Graves disease. CDR3s include the opening cysteine and the closing phenylalanine or tryptophan. A D gene is named only where the DNA matches it firmly. Clone size reads once, few, many, or a class if the clone is expanded.

d_call: .
j_call: TRBJ1-1
clone_size: few
v_call: TRBV14
cdr3_aa: CASSRSRGNTEAFF
cdr3_nt: TGTGCCAGCAGCCGCTCTCGGGGTAACACTGAAGCTTTCTTT

d_call: .
j_call: TRBJ2-7
clone_size: few
v_call: TRBV19
cdr3_aa: CASTESWGEQYF
cdr3_nt: TGTGCCAGTACCGAATCATGGGGGGAGCAGTACTTC

d_call: .
j_call: TRBJ1-6
clone_size: many
v_call: TRBV2
cdr3_aa: CASSEWASPLHF
cdr3_nt: TGTGCCAGCAGTGAATGGGCTTCACCCCTCCACTTT

d_call: .
j_call: TRBJ1-1
clone_size: few
v_call: TRBV5-6
cdr3_aa: CASTILRGNTEAFF
cdr3_nt: TGTGCCAGCACCATACTCAGGGGGAACACTGAAGCTTTCTTT

d_call: TRBD1
j_call: TRBJ1-1
clone_size: few
v_call: TRBV5-6
cdr3_aa: CASSTRGRLKTEAFF
cdr3_nt: TGTGCCAGCAGCACCAGGGGGCGTTTGAAAACTGAAGCTTTCTTT

d_call: .
j_call: TRBJ2-7
clone_size: few
v_call: TRBV2
cdr3_aa: CASSEDRYEQYF
cdr3_nt: TGTGCCAGCAGTGAAGATCGCTACGAGCAGTACTTC

d_call: .
j_call: TRBJ2-7
clone_size: many
v_call: TRBV28
cdr3_aa: CASSSPAEQYF
cdr3_nt: TGTGCCAGCAGTTCTCCAGCGGAGCAGTACTTC

d_call: .
j_call: TRBJ2-7
clone_size: many
v_call: TRBV7-9
cdr3_aa: CASRRQMGYEQYF
cdr3_nt: TGTGCCAGCCGGCGACAGATGGGCTACGAGCAGTACTTC

d_call: .
j_call: TRBJ2-7
clone_size: few
v_call: TRBV6-1
cdr3_aa: CATCKAGAGPYSYEQYF
cdr3_nt: TGTGCCACCTGCAAAGCCGGGGCAGGTCCTTACTCCTACGAGCAGTACTTC

d_call: TRBD1
j_call: TRBJ1-1
clone_size: few
v_call: TRBV5-6
cdr3_aa: CASSPWGGQGAEAFF
cdr3_nt: TGTGCCAGCAGCCCCTGGGGGGGACAGGGGGCTGAAGCTTTCTTT